The T cell receptor beta chain described here comes from a study of CD8 T cells in Susac syndrome. Germline V gene data show CDR1 as DFQATT and CDR2 as SNEGSKA (reference sequence). V lost 0 bases and J lost 5; bases outside the gene matches: 11. CDR3 length: 16 amino acids. It was with random hexamers that 0.5 to 1 ug RNA was reverse transcribed. Each CDR3 protein gets one entry after TCRdb re-called the immunoSEQ multiplex PCR reads with MiXCR. The sample yields 150,000 to 200,000 distinct CDR3 sequences, roughly 94% seen once. This receptor was obtained from a human donor in good health. Sequencing was performed on CD4+ T cells from PBMCs. This chain joins TRBV20-1 and TRBJ2-5; 8 bases are shared with TRBD1. As DNA, the CDR3 is TGCAGTGCTAGAGATTGGAGACAGGGGTTCGGGGAGACCCAGTACTTC. This encodes CSARDWRQGFGETQYF.